This T cell receptor beta chain comes out of a study of T cells after yellow fever vaccination. General observations from the study: The CD4 compartment and the CD8 compartment contained a small share of clonotypes in common. The study re-detected most primary-vaccination clones after the booster (under 97% CD4, roughly 85% CD8).

A single record per CDR3 protein comes from TCRdb applying MiXCR to the 5' RACE reads. There are 300,000 to 400,000 distinct CDR3 sequences in the sample; about an eighth occur only once, and 3.2% lies in the top ten. This clonotype was found a few times. The target antigen is unknown. The CDR3 is made up of 15 amino acids. Trimming took 3 bases from V and 2 from J, leaving 13 bases between them. Germline V lookup: CDR1 MDHEN, CDR2 SYDVKM. The source material was CD4+ T cells sorted from PBMCs, sampled 15 days after the yellow fever booster vaccination. The receptor comes from a man younger than 30 who received the YFV17D yellow fever vaccine. V usage is TRBV28 and J usage is TRBJ1-2; D might be TRBD1 (5 bases). CDR3 DNA sequence: TGTGCCAGCAGTTTCCTGGGGCCGGGAAACTATGGCTACACCTTC. This encodes CASSFLGPGNYGYTF.